The 6 T cell receptor beta chains in this list originate from one sample, sequenced in a study of CDR3 diversity in severe acne. A single record per CDR3 protein comes from TCRdb applying MiXCR to the PCR reads. This sample has more than 85,000 distinct CDR3 sequences, with 51% found just once. Specimen: blood. The receptors originated from a male donor with acne.

The rearrangement uses TRBV20-1 and TRBJ2-1; 7 bases are a match to TRBD2. The J segment lost 2 bases and the V segment lost 1 base, leaving 17 bases of the junction unmatched. CDR3 length equals 19 residues. Germline CDR1 and CDR2: DFQATT and SNEGSKA (reference sequence). CDR3 in DNA: TGCAGTGCTAGAGGAGCCATCGAAGGAGGCGGGAGCCCCTACAATGAGCAGTTCTTC. Residues: CSARGAIEGGGSPYNEQFF.

The rearrangement uses TRBV20-1 and TRBJ2-7; 10 bases are a match to TRBD1. This CDR3 has 15 residues. J gave up 2 bases and V 3 bases, and 7 bases lay outside the gene matches. Germline CDR1 is DFQATT and CDR2 is SNEGSKA (reference sequence). For the CDR3, the DNA is TGCAGTGCTAGTTTAGGGACAGGGGCCCCCTACGAGCAGTACTTC. Residues: CSASLGTGAPYEQYF.

This clonotype was counted only a few times. The V gene is TRBV11-1, the J gene TRBJ2-3; D call uncertain. V shed 4 bases and J shed 0 bases, with 14 bases lying between them. The germline CDR1 and CDR2 sequences are SGHAT and FQDESV (reference sequence). The CDR3 loop spans 16 amino acids. Written as DNA, the CDR3 is TGTGCCAGCAGCTCAACTTTTAATCCTAGCACAGATACGCAGTATTTT. It specifies CASSSTFNPSTDTQYF.

The rearrangement links TRBV20-1 to TRBJ2-1; a weak D match, TRBD2 (6 bases). V was pared by 5 bases and J by 6 bases, with 26 bases between. The length of the CDR3 is 17 residues. In germline, CDR1 is DFQATT, CDR2 SNEGSKA (reference sequence). CDR3 bases: TGCAGTGCTCCTGGAGAAGCAATCAGTCTAGCGAGCAATGAGCAGTTCTTC. The encoded protein is CSAPGEAISLASNEQFF.

Points on this clonotype: A junction boundary mismatches the germline segment, possibly from a read error. The chain combines TRBV10-1 with TRBJ1-1, with D perhaps matching TRBD1 (5 bases). CDR1 and CDR2 (germline): WNHNN, SYGVQD (reference sequence). CDR3 size: 14 residues. The CDR3 DNA is TGCGCCAGCAGTGAGTCCCAGGGTACCACTGAAGCTTCCTTT. Encoded protein: CASSESQGTTEASF.

This clonotype has at least ten counts. The chain uses TRBV5-8 and TRBJ2-1; D is ambiguous. Germline CDR1 reads SGHTS; CDR2 reads YDEGEE. This CDR3 has 16 amino acids. Trimming took 1 base from V and 10 from J, leaving 21 bases between them. Here the CDR3 DNA reads TGTGCCAGCAGCTTGTCTCGCCTTCTCCCAGGAAGCGAGCAGTTCTTC. Translating gives CASSLSRLLPGSEQFF.